A selection of T cell receptor beta chains follows, all from one sample in a study of vaccination effects on CD4 cells after COVID-19. The antigens for these receptors are not known. Sequencing used immunoSEQ multiplex PCR; TCRdb keeps in-frame clones, though not all of them. The sample includes approximately 70,000 clones, around 79% seen only once; the top ten take roughly 2.9%. The input for sequencing was CD4+ T cells from PBMCs cultured with HCoV-NL63 spike peptides, taken before COVID-19 vaccination. The receptors were sampled from a human donor who received a COVID-19 vaccine. CDR3s include the opening cysteine and the closing phenylalanine or tryptophan. D genes are given only for firm matches. Not all rows give a size; the values are once, few, many and, for expanded clones, a class.

size,J,D,V,DNA,CDR3
-,TRBJ1-2,-,TRBV30,TGTGCCTGGGCACGTTCGGGCAGGCAGGACGGCTACACCTTC,CAWARSGRQDGYTF
-,TRBJ1-4,-,TRBV25-1,TGTGCCAGCAGTGAAGTTCTAGGGGGTAGTGAAAAACTGTTTTTT,CASSEVLGGSEKLFF
-,TRBJ2-1,TRBD1,TRBV6-5,TGTGCCAGCACTCCCGCAGGGGGCGCTGAGCAGTTCTTC,CASTPAGGAEQFF
few,TRBJ2-1,-,TRBV11-2,TGTGCCAGCAGCTTAGTTGGGGCTCCTGAGCAGTTCTTC,CASSLVGAPEQFF
-,TRBJ1-2,TRBD1,TRBV7-2,TGTGCCAGCAGCTTATCGGGACAGCTTTATGGCTACACCTTC,CASSLSGQLYGYTF
-,TRBJ1-6,-,TRBV7-6,TGTGCCAGCAGCTGGATGGGGGTGAATTCACCCCTCCACTTT,CASSWMGVNSPLHF
-,TRBJ2-3,-,TRBV18,TGTGCCAGCTCACCGGTCGCGAGCACAGATACGCAGTATTTT,CASSPVASTDTQYF
-,TRBJ1-6,-,TRBV3-1/TRBV3-2,TGTGCCAGCAGCCAAGTAGCGGGTATAGATTCACCCCTCCACTTT,CASSQVAGIDSPLHF
-,TRBJ2-5,TRBD1,TRBV18,TGTGCCAGCTCACCCTTTGCAGGGGGCCAAGAGACCCAGTACTTC,CASSPFAGGQETQYF
-,TRBJ2-1,TRBD2,TRBV9,TGTGCCAGCAGCGTAGGGGTCCTAGCGGGGGGCAATGAGCAGTTCTTC,CASSVGVLAGGNEQFF
-,TRBJ1-1,-,TRBV2,TGTGCCAGCTTGGCCCAACGGGGGACTGAAGCTTTCTTT,CASLAQRGTEAFF
-,TRBJ1-1,-,TRBV18,TGTGCCAGCTCACTTACCCGGGACTCGATGAACACTGAAGCTTTCTTT,CASSLTRDSMNTEAFF
few,TRBJ2-3,-,TRBV5-8,TGTGCCAGCAGCTTGGGGGAGTTGGATACGCAGTATTTT,CASSLGELDTQYF
-,TRBJ1-1,TRBD1,TRBV5-1,TGCGCCAGCAGCTTGCTAGGGGGCGAGAACACTGAAGCTTTCTTT,CASSLLGGENTEAFF
-,TRBJ1-1,TRBD1,TRBV27,TGTGCCAGCAGTTTAAACAGGGGTAGCATTCAGACTGAAGCTTTCTTT,CASSLNRGSIQTEAFF
-,TRBJ2-2,-,TRBV2,TGTGCCAGCAGTGGCGGGACTCCCACCGGGGAGCTGTTTTTT,CASSGGTPTGELFF
-,TRBJ2-1,TRBD2,TRBV4-3,TGCGCCAGCAGCCAAGATCTTGGGAGGGCTAAGCAGTTCTTC,CASSQDLGRAKQFF
-,TRBJ1-5,-,TRBV6-5,TGTGCCAGCAGGCTGGCGAGGGCGGATCAGCCCCAGCATTTT,CASRLARADQPQHF
-,TRBJ1-1,TRBD1,TRBV29-1,TGCAGCGGAAACAGGGGGATGAACACTGAAGCTTTCTTT,CSGNRGMNTEAFF
-,TRBJ2-3,-,TRBV5-1,TGCGCCAGCAGCTTGGGTCCCTTGGCAGGGGGCACAGATACGCAGTATTTT,CASSLGPLAGGTDTQYF
once,TRBJ2-5,TRBD1,TRBV7-3,TGTGCCAGCAGCTTGCTCGGACAGGGAGGAGAGACCCAGTACTTC,CASSLLGQGGETQYF
once,TRBJ1-3,TRBD1,TRBV6-5,TGTGCCAGCAGTTCAGGGGGCTCTGGAAACACCATATATTTT,CASSSGGSGNTIYF
-,TRBJ1-1,-,TRBV6-5,TGTGCCAGCAGTCCATGGGGGAGAACTGAAGCTTTCTTT,CASSPWGRTEAFF
-,TRBJ2-3,-,TRBV4-1,TGCGCCAGCAGCCAAGAGGCGGGGGCTAGCACAGATACGCAGTATTTT,CASSQEAGASTDTQYF
-,TRBJ2-5,-,TRBV3-1/TRBV3-2,TGTGCCAGCAGCCAAGATACGGGGGCCGGTGAGACCCAGTACTTC,CASSQDTGAGETQYF
-,TRBJ2-1,-,TRBV5-4,TGTGCCAGCACCCCCGTGGCGGGTTCGGTCAATGAGCAGTTCTTC,CASTPVAGSVNEQFF
few,TRBJ1-6,TRBD1,TRBV7-6,TGTGCCAGCAGCGCCATGACAGGGACAGGTAATTCACCCCTCCACTTT,CASSAMTGTGNSPLHF
-,TRBJ2-2,-,TRBV2,TGCGCCAGCAGTGCCCGGAACACCGGGGAGCTGTTTTTT,CASSARNTGELFF
few,TRBJ1-6,-,TRBV5-8,TGTGCCAGCAGCTTGGATCAGGGGCTTAATTCACCCCTCCACTTT,CASSLDQGLNSPLHF
-,TRBJ2-2,-,TRBV24-1,TGTGCCACCAGCCAGTACACCGGGGAGCTGTTTTTT,CATSQYTGELFF
-,TRBJ1-4,-,TRBV23-1,TGCGCCAGCAGTCAATCGGAACTGATTGAAAAACTGTTTTTT,CASSQSELIEKLFF
-,TRBJ1-5,-,TRBV4-1,TGCGCCAGCAGCCAAGGACAAGTAAGCAATCAGCCCCAGCATTTT,CASSQGQVSNQPQHF
-,TRBJ1-2,TRBD1,TRBV5-1,TGCGCCAGCAGCTTCCGACAGGGGGGCGACGATGGCTACACCTTC,CASSFRQGGDDGYTF
-,TRBJ1-4,TRBD1,TRBV7-9,TGTGCCAGCAGCATCCGGGACAGGGCTTACGAAAAACTGTTTTTT,CASSIRDRAYEKLFF
few,TRBJ1-1,-,TRBV7-8,TGTGCCAGCAGCGAGGGACGGTTAAACACTGAAGCTTTCTTT,CASSEGRLNTEAFF
once,TRBJ1-3,-,TRBV4-1,TGCGCCAGCAGCCAAGGGCCTTTAGTCGGGGCGGTCGACACCATATATTTT,CASSQGPLVGAVDTIYF
-,TRBJ1-6,-,TRBV7-9,TGTGCCAGCACAACCCGGACGGCGAATAATTCACCCCTCCACTTT,CASTTRTANNSPLHF
-,TRBJ2-3,-,TRBV5-1,TGCGCCAGCAGCTTGGTTTACTCTAGCACAGATACGCAGTATTTT,CASSLVYSSTDTQYF
few,TRBJ1-1,-,TRBV2,TGTGCCAGCAGTTGGGGGGGCGGGAACACTGAAGCTTTCTTT,CASSWGGGNTEAFF
once,TRBJ1-5,TRBD1,TRBV2,TGTGCCAGCAGTGACAGGACAGGGTTGAATCAGCCCCAGCATTTT,CASSDRTGLNQPQHF
few,TRBJ1-5,-,TRBV7-3,TGTGCCAGGGGAAAAACCAGGGAGGCTCAGCCCCAGCATTTT,CARGKTREAQPQHF